The clone carrying this T cell receptor (beta chain) appeared a few times. This sample stems from a study of blood T cell repertoires in COVID-19. In terms of age and location, participants ranged from roughly 18 to 95 years and lived in fewer than 30 US areas. TCRdb keeps only in-frame clones here, not all; method: immunoSEQ multiplex PCR. The sample shows just over 250,000 clones, about 86% of them seen only once. The sample was PBMCs or T cells enriched from blood (not recorded which). This TCR derives from a man younger than 45 with acute COVID-19.

The CDR3 region has the DNA TGTGCCAGCAGCTCCCAGGGTCAGCCCCAGCATTTT. It translates to CASSSQGQPQHF. This chain links TRBV27 with TRBJ1-5; tentatively, D is TRBD1 (5 bases). CDR1 is MNHEY and CDR2 is SMNVEV in the germline V gene (reference sequence). Deletions cut 6 bases from V and 6 bases from J, with 9 bases between. CDR3 length equals 12 residues.